This passage covers 25 T cell receptor beta chains from one sample sequenced in a study of a mutant IDH1 vaccine in newly diagnosed glioma. Profiled with immunoSEQ multiplex PCR; TCRdb holds only in-frame clones, not every one. The sample records tens of thousands of clones, approximately 84% being singletons. Described time point: week 11, during vaccination. With topical imiquimod, each dose of the vaccine consisted of 300 ug of mutant IDH1 20-mer peptide. These receptors' antigens are unknown. The sample consisted of PBMCs, taken from a glioma patient whose treatment included an IDH1 peptide vaccine. The receptors were gathered from a woman aged 45-65 years with glioma.

There are a few counts of this clone. This sequence joins TRBV19 and TRBJ2-7, with 7 nucleotides matching TRBD1. The CDR3 runs 15 residues. V lost 4 bases and J lost 3; bases outside the gene matches: 9. Germline CDR1 and CDR2: LNHDA and SQIVND (reference sequence). CDR3 coding DNA: TGTGCCAGTAGTACGCCTTCCGGGACAGTCTACGAGCAGTACTTC. Its translation is CASSTPSGTVYEQYF.

The chain recombines TRBV5-1 with TRBJ2-1, with 10 bases that match TRBD1. The CDR3 covers 16 residues. The germline V gene encodes CDR1 SGHRS and CDR2 YFSETQ. V trimming: 0 bases; J trimming: 2 bases; junction bases outside the gene matches: 2. The CDR3 bases are TGCGCCAGCAGCTTGGCCGGGACAGGGGCCTACAATGAGCAGTTCTTC. Translated, it gives CASSLAGTGAYNEQFF.

The V call is TRBV6-1, the J call TRBJ1-1; TRBD1 aligns across 7 bases. Germline lookup yields CDR1 MNHNS and CDR2 SASEGT. The CDR3 has 14 residues. The J segment lost 4 bases and the V segment lost 2 bases, leaving 4 bases of the junction unmatched. CDR3 in amino acids: CASSESRTGTEAFF. CDR3 bases: TGTGCCAGCAGTGAAAGTCGGACAGGCACTGAAGCTTTCTTT.

The gene calls are TRBV12-5 and TRBJ2-7; no clear D. The CDR3 length is 11 residues. V lost 8 bases, J lost 0 bases, and 5 bases lay in between. Germline assignment: CDR1 LGHNT and CDR2 FRNRAP. The CDR3 DNA sequence: TGTGCTAGTCAAGCCTCCTACGAGCAGTACTTC. Translating it yields CASQASYEQYF.

V usage is TRBV6-1 and J usage is TRBJ1-5, with D possibly TRBD1 on 5 matching bases. CDR3 length: 14 residues. V lost 3 bases and J 7 bases, leaving 13 bases between the germline ends. Per germline, CDR1 MNHNS and CDR2 SASEGT. The chain's CDR3 is CASSEGSRVQPQHF. CDR3 DNA sequence: TGTGCCAGCAGTGAGGGGAGCAGGGTACAGCCCCAGCATTTT.

The rearrangement joins TRBV7-9 to TRBJ1-5; no clear D. V was clipped by 5 bases and J by 5 bases, with 10 bases between them. This CDR3 is built from 13 residues. From germline, CDR1 is SEHNR and CDR2 FQNEAQ (reference sequence). This chain's CDR3 is CASSLRQDQPQHF. In nucleotides, the CDR3 is TGTGCCAGCAGCCTCCGCCAGGATCAGCCCCAGCATTTT.

This clone came up once. This rearrangement joins TRBV30 to TRBJ1-1, with D possibly matching TRBD1 (6 bases). CDR3 length: 14 residues. V lost 3 bases to trimming and J lost 0 bases, with 11 bases between them. Germline V CDR1 and CDR2: GTSNPN, SVGIG (reference sequence). The CDR3 nucleotides read TGTGCCTGGAGCACCGGGACAATGAACACTGAAGCTTTCTTT. Its protein is CAWSTGTMNTEAFF.

V is TRBV5-6 and J is TRBJ1-2; D is ambiguous. Deletions cut 4 bases from V and 3 bases from J, with 16 bases between. This CDR3 has 15 residues. Germline CDR1 reads SGHDT; CDR2 reads YYEEEE. The CDR3, as DNA: TGTGCCAGCAGCACCGGGATTATGAACTACTATGGCTACACCTTC. It specifies CASSTGIMNYYGYTF.

The V gene is TRBV7-9, the J gene TRBJ1-1; 7 nucleotides line up with TRBD1. V shed 7 bases and J 2 bases; nucleotides not matched to a gene: 10. The germline V gene has CDR1 SEHNR and CDR2 FQNEAQ (reference sequence). The CDR3 covers 15 residues. The CDR3 nucleotides read TGTGCCAGCATCCCAGGGGGACAGTTTAACACTGAAGCTTTCTTT. Translating it yields CASIPGGQFNTEAFF.

The rearrangement links TRBV7-2 to TRBJ1-1; TRBD1 matches 8 bases. CDR1 and CDR2 (germline): SGHTA, FQGNSA. The CDR3 has 14 residues. The V segment lost 3 bases and the J segment 4 bases; nucleotides outside the gene matches: 4. CDR3 sequence: CASSFGQGGTEAFF. CDR3 nucleotides: TGTGCCAGCAGCTTCGGACAGGGCGGCACTGAAGCTTTCTTT. Variable domain in full (rest from reference TRBV7-2 and TRBJ1-1): GAGVSQSPSNKVTEKGKDVELRCDPISGHTALYWYRQSLGQGLEFLIYFQGNSAPDKSGLPSDRFSAERTGGSVSTLTIQRTQQEDSAVYLCASSFGQGGTEAFFGQGTRLTVV.

The chain joins TRBV5-4 to TRBJ1-2, with D tentatively TRBD1 (5 bases). CDR3 length: 15 amino acids. V lost 4 bases and J lost 1, with 14 bases in between. Per germline, CDR1 SGHNT and CDR2 YYREEE (reference sequence). In DNA form, the CDR3 reads TGTGCCAGCAGCCCCCGGGGGGGTATTAACTATGGCTACACCTTC. The encoded protein is CASSPRGGINYGYTF.

This clone was counted a single time. This rearrangement joins TRBV7-2 to TRBJ2-7, with D unresolved. Germline values: CDR1 SGHTA, CDR2 FQGNSA. Trimming cost V 4 bases and J 3 bases, with 13 bases left between them. The length of the CDR3 is 14 residues. The CDR3 DNA follows: TGTGCCAGCAGCTACCGGGTGAAAAACTACGAGCAGTACTTC. Amino acid sequence: CASSYRVKNYEQYF.

The chain employs TRBV7-2 and TRBJ1-6, with D possibly TRBD1 on 6 matching bases. The germline CDR1 and CDR2 sequences are SGHTA and FQGNSA. This CDR3 spans 16 amino acids. Between the trimmed V and J ends, which lost 2 bases and 7 bases, there was a span of 15 bases. The CDR3 sequence is CASSLWTGTTNSPLHF. The CDR3 coding sequence is TGTGCCAGCAGCTTATGGACCGGGACAACGAATTCACCCCTCCACTTT. The variable domain in full, completed from reference TRBV7-2 and TRBJ1-6, reads GAGVSQSPSNKVTEKGKDVELRCDPISGHTALYWYRQSLGQGLEFLIYFQGNSAPDKSGLPSDRFSAERTGGSVSTLTIQRTQQEDSAVYLCASSLWTGTTNSPLHFGNGTRLTVT.

This rearrangement joins TRBV7-9 to TRBJ1-4; 11 positions match TRBD1. From germline, CDR1 is SEHNR and CDR2 FQNEAQ (reference sequence). V lost 4 bases to trimming and J lost 5 bases; unmatched junction nucleotides: 3. The CDR3 is made up of 15 amino acids. In DNA, the CDR3 is TGTGCCAGCAGCTCCTGGACAGGGGGCAATGAAAAACTGTTTTTT. This codes for CASSSWTGGNEKLFF. The complete variable domain, with remaining parts taken from reference TRBV7-9 and TRBJ1-4, reads DTGVSQNPRHKITKRGQNVTFRCDPISEHNRLYWYRQTLGQGPEFLTYFQNEAQLEKSRLLSDRFSAERPKGSFSTLEIQRTEQGDSAMYLCASSSWTGGNEKLFFGSGTQLSVL.

About this clone itself: The same CDR3 also results from other DNA sequences found in this sample. The chain combines TRBV5-6 with TRBJ2-7; weak D call: TRBD2 (5 bases). The length of the CDR3 is 11 residues. Trimming left V 4 bases short and J 3 bases short, with 5 bases between. The germline gives CDR1 SGHDT, CDR2 YYEEEE. CDR3 sequence reads: CASSRGYEQYF. The CDR3 nucleotides are TGTGCCAGCAGCCGGGGCTACGAGCAGTACTTC.

This clone occurred once. The chain recombines TRBV19 with TRBJ1-4; 7 nucleotides agree with TRBD1. Trimming took 4 bases from V and 0 from J; bases not matched to a gene: 5. CDR1 is LNHDA and CDR2 is SQIVND in the germline V gene (reference sequence). This CDR3 has 16 amino acids. CDR3 residues: CASSRGQPSTNEKLFF. The CDR3 coding sequence is TGTGCCAGTAGTAGGGGACAGCCCTCAACTAATGAAAAACTGTTTTTT. Combining the CDR3 with reference TRBV19 and TRBJ1-4 gives the whole variable domain DGGITQSPKYLFRKEGQNVTLSCEQNLNHDAMYWYRQDPGQGLRLIYYSQIVNDFQKGDIAEGYSVSREKKESFPLTVTSAQKNPTAFYLCASSRGQPSTNEKLFFGSGTQLSVL.

This chain uses TRBV6-5 with TRBJ2-7, with 7 bases fitting TRBD1. This CDR3 contains 15 residues. The V segment lost 4 bases and the J segment 7 bases; nucleotides outside the gene matches: 13. Germline-derived CDR1 and CDR2 are MNHEY and SVGAGI. This CDR3 is CASSSRQGPRGEQYF. As DNA, the CDR3 is TGTGCCAGCAGTTCACGACAGGGCCCGCGAGGAGAGCAGTACTTC.

V and J are TRBV6-5 and TRBJ1-2, with D possibly matching TRBD1 (5 bases). The germline gives CDR1 MNHEY, CDR2 SVGAGI. This CDR3 is built from 14 residues. V was shortened by 6 bases and J by 4 bases, with 15 bases between the two germline ends. CDR3 region: CASRTSRDGYGYTF. In DNA form, the CDR3 reads TGTGCCAGCAGAACCTCTAGGGACGGCTATGGCTACACCTTC.

A word on this clone: This CDR3 is missing its conserved last phenylalanine or tryptophan, likely due to a read error. It is unclear where the CDR3 begins or ends on the DNA, so no DNA is shown, and the CDR3 is as TCRdb lists it. CDR3 sequence: CSARDKEGAGL. The gene calls are TRBV20-1 and TRBJ1-1; no check of the table's D call, TRBD1, against the DNA was made. A total of 11 residues make up the CDR3, ends included. Germline CDR1 reads DFQATT; CDR2 reads SNEGSKA (reference sequence).

The chain has TRBV29-1 and TRBJ2-2; weak D call: TRBD1 (6 bases). The CDR3 totals 18 residues. Germline CDR1 reads SQVTM; CDR2 reads ANQGSEA. V shed 1 base and J shed 2 bases, with 20 bases lying between them. This chain's CDR3 is CSVEVRGRGRTNTGELFF. In nucleotides, the CDR3 is TGCAGCGTTGAAGTTCGGGGCAGGGGCCGAACTAACACCGGGGAGCTGTTTTTT.

This chain links TRBV6-5 with TRBJ1-4, with D possibly TRBD1 on 5 matching bases. Trimming pared 6 bases from V and 8 bases from J, leaving 19 bases between. Germline CDR1 MNHEY, CDR2 SVGAGI. CDR3 length: 15 residues. CDR3 in amino acids: CASRSDGGYGEKLFF. The CDR3 nucleotides are TGTGCCAGCAGATCGGACGGGGGATATGGGGAAAAACTGTTTTTT.

J is TRBJ1-2 and V is TRBV6-5, with D maybe TRBD1 (5 bases). The V and J ends lost 7 bases and 8 bases respectively, with 17 bases between them. The CDR3 has 13 residues. Germline lookup yields CDR1 MNHEY and CDR2 SVGAGI. The CDR3 reads CASMYGQGRGYTF. The CDR3 DNA reads TGTGCCAGCATGTACGGGCAGGGACGGGGCTACACCTTC.

The chain carries TRBV7-2 and TRBJ1-6; the D is unclear. Trimming shortened V by 5 bases and J by 2 bases, and 13 bases separated the two germline ends. Germline CDR1 reads SGHTA; CDR2 reads FQGNSA. The CDR3 consists of 16 residues. CDR3 sequence reads: CASSRRIGTYNSPLHF. Here the CDR3 DNA reads TGTGCCAGCAGCCGTCGTATTGGCACCTATAATTCACCCCTCCACTTT.

Here the CDR3 DNA reads TGTGCCTGGAGTCGGCAGCAAGAGACCCAGTACTTC. It codes for CAWSRQQETQYF. This chain connects TRBV30 to TRBJ2-5; D gene ambiguous. Trimming took off 2 bases at V and 2 bases at J, with 6 bases between the two ends. The CDR3 is 12 amino acids. CDR1 is GTSNPN and CDR2 is SVGIG in the germline V gene (reference sequence).

CDR3 amino acids: CASSGLAGADGELFF. The CDR3 DNA follows: TGCGCCAGCAGCGGCCTAGCGGGTGCCGACGGGGAGCTGTTTTTT. The chain combines TRBV5-1 with TRBJ2-2; 8 bases line up with TRBD2. Trimming cost V 4 bases and J 7 bases; bases outside gene matches: 9. The CDR3 length is 15 residues. Germline values: CDR1 SGHRS, CDR2 YFSETQ.